The sequence of this T cell receptor beta chain was determined in a study of vaccination effects on CD4 cells after COVID-19. Study summary: Antigen-specific CD4+ T cells were first expanded with viral peptide pools by the ViraFEST assay and only then sequenced. Participants completed two doses of the BNT162b2 or mRNA-1273 vaccine.

Clones were read by immunoSEQ multiplex PCR, and TCRdb kept only the in-frame ones, dropping some. Among tens of thousands of clones listed, about 74% were seen once. Worth noting for this clone: Its antigen is unidentified.

Overall study results and limits: The study got few convalescent patients and did not collect any early post-infection timepoints.

Researchers isolated CD4+ T cells once approximately ten days of culture had elapsed. Vaccine recipients, nucleocapsid antibody negative, had no prior SARS-CoV-2 infection. The clonotype was recovered from a human donor who received a COVID-19 vaccine. Sequenced here: CD4+ T cells from PBMCs cultured without peptide, sampled before COVID-19 vaccination.

This CDR3 reads CASSRRAPGQDTEAFF. CDR3 nucleotide sequence: TGTGCCAGCAGCAGGCGGGCCCCGGGGCAGGACACTGAAGCTTTCTTT. This chain connects TRBV21-1 to TRBJ1-1. TRBV21-1 is termed a pseudogene. This CDR3 is 16 amino acids long.